The source of this TCR beta chain is a study of response to subunit inactivated influenza vaccine. Study-wide results and limits: Few additional T cells are recruited per seasonal influenza vaccination, authors suggested.

This clonotype appeared a few times. Its antigen is undetermined. MiXCR was run by TCRdb on the RT-PCR reads, yielding one entry per CDR3 protein. The data contain around 490,000 distinct CDR3 sequences, about 8% of them seen just once; the ten biggest clones take up 13%. Germline assignment: CDR1 LNHNV and CDR2 YYDKDF (reference sequence). The V end lost 8 bases, the J end lost 7 bases, and 14 bases lay between the germline ends. This CDR3 comprises 12 residues. The sample here was PBMCs from blood, taken around 25 months after vaccination. The TCR sequence derives from a man aged 50 to 69 who received an inactivated influenza vaccine. The chain is built from TRBV15 and TRBJ1-1; D may be TRBD1 (5 bases). CDR3 DNA: TGTGCCACCGGGGGGAGGTTGAATGAAGCTTTCTTT. This gives the protein CATGGRLNEAFF.